What follows are 28 T cell receptor beta chains derived from one specimen sequenced in a study of cytomegalovirus exposure and HLA in healthy donors. PCR involved 60 Vbeta and 13 Jbeta primers. Clones were read by immunoSEQ multiplex PCR, and TCRdb kept only the in-frame ones, dropping some. The data show over 100,000 clones, roughly three quarters seen once. Sequencing was performed on PBMCs. The receptors derive from a woman between 50 and 59 years old in good health and CMV-seropositive.

The J gene is TRBJ1-4, the V gene TRBV6-1, with D unclear. The CDR3 runs to 12 residues. Looked up from germline, CDR1 is MNHNS and CDR2 is SASEGT. The V and J ends lost 4 bases and 6 bases respectively, with 6 bases between them. CDR3: CASSAGYEKLFF. CDR3 nucleotide sequence: TGTGCCAGCAGTGCGGGATATGAAAAACTGTTTTTT.

The J gene is TRBJ2-7, the V gene TRBV4-1, with 8 bases aligning to TRBD2. J gave up 7 bases and V 4 bases, and 12 bases lay outside the gene matches. The CDR3 is 15 residues long. Germline V lookup: CDR1 MGHRA, CDR2 YSYEKL. Here the CDR3 reads CASSPRSGGSGEQYF. DNA for the CDR3: TGCGCCAGCAGCCCTAGGAGCGGGGGCTCGGGGGAGCAGTACTTC.

DNA for the CDR3: TGTGCCAGCGCGGGTAGTCCTCCTGAAGGTTCACCCCTCCACTTT. This encodes CASAGSPPEGSPLHF. The rearrangement uses TRBV7-8 and TRBJ1-6; D remains unclear. The CDR3 contains 15 residues. The ends were cut back, 8 bases at V and 9 bases at J, with 20 bases in the middle. Per the germline V gene, CDR1 is SGHVS and CDR2 is FQNEAQ.

This clone has a handful of counts. The chain joins TRBV6-5 to TRBJ1-5, with 7 bases that match TRBD1. Germline V gene sequence: CDR1 MNHEY, CDR2 SVGAGI. V was clipped by 5 bases and J by 0 bases; unmatched bases: 4. This CDR3 comprises 15 residues. The CDR3 region is CASSMTGHSNQPQHF. DNA for the CDR3: TGTGCCAGCAGTATGACAGGGCATAGCAATCAGCCCCAGCATTTT.

The rearrangement links TRBV9 to TRBJ2-5; 7 bases line up with TRBD2. Germline V lookup: CDR1 SGDLS, CDR2 YYNGEE. This CDR3 is built from 16 residues. J gave up 4 bases and V 4 bases, and 13 bases lay outside the gene matches. The CDR3 protein is CASSPRAGPDIETQYF. Here the CDR3 DNA reads TGTGCCAGCAGCCCCCGAGCGGGGCCGGACATAGAGACCCAGTACTTC.

The chain uses TRBV5-1 and TRBJ2-7, with 13 bases fitting TRBD2. CDR1 and CDR2 from the germline V gene are SGHRS and YFSETQ. The CDR3 has 16 residues. Germline trimming cut 4 bases from V and 5 bases from J; bases unmatched to any gene: 9. The chain's CDR3 is CASSTTGLAGAHEQYF. In DNA form, the CDR3 reads TGCGCCAGCAGCACAACAGGACTAGCGGGAGCCCACGAGCAGTACTTC.

This sequence joins TRBV2 and TRBJ2-7; 7 nucleotides match TRBD1. Germline V gene sequence: CDR1 SNHLY, CDR2 FYNNEI. The ends lost 7 bases at V and 2 bases at J; junction bases unmatched: 5. The CDR3 is made up of 13 amino acids. The CDR3 sequence is CASIGTETYEQYF. The DNA of the CDR3 is TGTGCCAGCATAGGGACAGAGACCTACGAGCAGTACTTC.

The rearrangement uses TRBV7-2 and TRBJ2-1; TRBD2 aligns across 9 bases. Germline V gene sequence: CDR1 SGHTA, CDR2 FQGNSA. The CDR3 totals 16 residues. The V and J ends lost 0 bases and 4 bases, in that order; junction bases with no gene match: 4. The CDR3: CASSLAHSGGYNEQFF. Written as DNA, the CDR3 is TGTGCCAGCAGCTTAGCCCATAGCGGGGGTTACAATGAGCAGTTCTTC. The full variable domain, its missing parts supplied by reference TRBV7-2 and TRBJ2-1, is GAGVSQSPSNKVTEKGKDVELRCDPISGHTALYWYRQSLGQGLEFLIYFQGNSAPDKSGLPSDRFSAERTGGSVSTLTIQRTQQEDSAVYLCASSLAHSGGYNEQFFGPGTRLTVL.

This clone appeared a few times. V and J are TRBV5-3 and TRBJ1-2, with D unresolved. TRBV5-3 is an ORF for which the function is uncertain. Trimming took off 3 bases at V and 0 bases at J, with 9 bases between the two ends. This CDR3 has 14 amino acids. The CDR3 loop reads CARSSRVTNYGYTF. The CDR3 nucleotides read TGTGCCAGAAGCTCTCGGGTGACTAACTATGGCTACACCTTC.

V is TRBV21-1 and J is TRBJ2-1; TRBD1, the table's D call, lacks a check against the DNA. TRBV21-1 is deemed a pseudogene. CDR3 size: 16 residues. Here the CDR3 reads CASSLRGGCSYNEQFF. DNA of the CDR3: TGTGCCAGCAGCTTAAGAGGGGGTTGCTCCTACAATGAGCAGTTCTTC.

The chain has TRBV19 and TRBJ1-1; possible D gene TRBD1, 6 bases. The germline V gene encodes CDR1 LNHDA and CDR2 SQIVND (reference sequence). This CDR3 contains 15 residues. Trimming took off 5 bases at V and 0 bases at J, with 13 bases between the two ends. The CDR3 DNA reads TGTGCCAGTAGTTCCGGACAGTCCATGAACACTGAAGCTTTCTTT. As protein: CASSSGQSMNTEAFF.

The V gene is TRBV2, the J gene TRBJ1-6; TRBD1 agrees at 8 bases. Germline assignment: CDR1 SNHLY and CDR2 FYNNEI. The CDR3 is 13 residues long. Trimming at V came to 3 bases and at J to 8 bases, leaving 0 bases not matched to a gene. As DNA, the CDR3 is TGTGCCAGCAGTGAGACAGGGGATTCACCCCTCCACTTT. It translates to CASSETGDSPLHF.

The chain uses TRBV7-2 and TRBJ2-2; D perhaps matches TRBD2 (6 bases). CDR3 size: 14 residues. Germline V gene lookup returns CDR1 SGHTA and CDR2 FQGNSA. V was clipped by 1 base and J by 3 bases, with 6 bases between them. Written as DNA, the CDR3 is TGTGCCAGCAGCTTAGGGGGGGACACCGGGGAGCTGTTTTTT. Its translation: CASSLGGDTGELFF.

This clone turned up a few times. The chain couples TRBV2 to TRBJ1-1; the match to TRBD1 covers 7 bases. Germline CDR1 is SNHLY and CDR2 is FYNNEI. This CDR3 contains 15 residues. V lost 6 bases and J lost 1; bases outside the gene matches: 8. The CDR3, as DNA: TGTGCCAGCAGCTCACCGGGACAGAGGAACACTGAAGCTTTCTTT. Translation: CASSSPGQRNTEAFF.

CDR3 region: CASSLQGNYGYTF. The DNA of the CDR3 is TGTGCCAGCAGCCTACAGGGGAACTATGGCTACACCTTC. This chain links TRBV6-6 with TRBJ1-2; 7 positions agree with TRBD1. The V gene end was trimmed by 6 bases and the J gene end by 2 bases; junction bases not matched to a gene: 3. Germline CDR1 is MNHNY and CDR2 is SVGAGI (reference sequence). There are 13 residues in the CDR3.

The V call is TRBV4-3, the J call TRBJ2-7; 8 nucleotides line up with TRBD2. The CDR3 totals 16 residues. V dropped 0 bases and J dropped 0; count of bases not matched to a gene: 4. CDR1 is LGHNA, CDR2 YSLEER, per germline. In nucleotides, the CDR3 is TGCGCCAGCAGCCAAGATTTGCGGGGGGTCTCCTACGAGCAGTACTTC. This codes for CASSQDLRGVSYEQYF.

The chain uses TRBV11-1 and TRBJ1-1; TRBD1 is a possible D gene (6 bases). This CDR3 has 14 residues. Germline CDR1 is SGHAT and CDR2 is FQDESV (reference sequence). V lost 5 bases to trimming and J lost 7 bases, with 17 bases between them. CDR3 sequence: CASSPLRGPGEAFF. In DNA form, the CDR3 reads TGTGCCAGCAGCCCCCTCAGGGGTCCAGGTGAAGCTTTCTTT.

The rearrangement uses TRBV25-1 and TRBJ2-1; D is undetermined. Germline CDR1 is MGHDK and CDR2 is SYGVNS. The CDR3 is 12 amino acids. The V and J ends lost 3 bases and 9 bases respectively, with 9 bases between them. CDR3 residues: CASSDPFIEQFF. For the CDR3, the DNA is TGTGCCAGCAGTGATCCCTTTATTGAGCAGTTCTTC.

CDR3 in amino acids: CASSQEEQVEAPNYGYTF. The DNA for the CDR3 is TGCGCCAGCAGCCAAGAGGAACAGGTCGAAGCCCCAAACTATGGCTACACCTTC. The chain is built from TRBV4-1 and TRBJ1-2, with TRBD1 as a possible D gene (5 bases). The germline V gene encodes CDR1 MGHRA and CDR2 YSYEKL. Trimming pared 0 bases from V and 2 bases from J, leaving 19 bases between. The CDR3 loop spans 18 amino acids.

The chain joins TRBV19 to TRBJ2-7; TRBD1 agrees at 7 bases. CDR1 LNHDA and CDR2 SQIVND come from the germline V gene (reference sequence). The CDR3 spans 14 residues. Trimming removed 4 bases from V and 0 bases from J; junction bases left unmatched: 3. The CDR3 here is CASSTGGSSYEQYF. The CDR3 nucleotides are TGTGCCAGTAGTACAGGGGGTTCCTCCTACGAGCAGTACTTC.

This sequence joins TRBV19 and TRBJ2-3, with 12 bases lining up with TRBD2. This CDR3 comprises 16 residues. V shed 5 bases, J shed 6 bases, and the junction held 9 bases outside the gene matches. Germline CDR1 and CDR2: LNHDA and SQIVND (reference sequence). CDR3 sequence reads: CASSPLGLAGTDTQYF. CDR3 sequence (DNA): TGTGCCAGTAGTCCGTTAGGACTAGCGGGAACGGATACGCAGTATTTT. The complete variable domain, with remaining parts taken from reference TRBV19 and TRBJ2-3, reads DGGITQSPKYLFRKEGQNVTLSCEQNLNHDAMYWYRQDPGQGLRLIYYSQIVNDFQKGDIAEGYSVSREKKESFPLTVTSAQKNPTAFYLCASSPLGLAGTDTQYFGPGTRLTVL.

This chain uses TRBV5-1 with TRBJ1-1; 8 bases align to TRBD1. V lost 3 bases, J lost 4 bases, and 8 bases stayed unmatched. In germline, CDR1 is SGHRS, CDR2 YFSETQ. The CDR3 is 15 residues long. CDR3 DNA: TGCGCCAGCAGCTCGGACACAGGGGGTAGCACTGAAGCTTTCTTT. Encoded protein: CASSSDTGGSTEAFF.

The rearrangement joins TRBV7-9 to TRBJ1-6, with TRBD1 matching 7 bases. Germline trimming cut 0 bases from V and 7 bases from J; bases unmatched to any gene: 3. Germline V lookup: CDR1 SEHNR, CDR2 FQNEAQ (reference sequence). The CDR3 totals 15 residues. CDR3 nucleotide sequence: TGTGCCAGCAGCTTAGCTTACAGGGGCAATTCACCCCTCCACTTT. Translation gives CASSLAYRGNSPLHF.

V is TRBV4-1 and J is TRBJ2-7, with a tentative D call TRBD1 (7 bases). This CDR3 has 15 residues. Germline values: CDR1 MGHRA, CDR2 YSYEKL. V dropped 4 bases and J dropped 3 bases, with 16 bases sitting between them. In nucleotides, the CDR3 is TGCGCCAGCAGCCGGAACGCAGGGGGAGGCTACGAGCAGTACTTC. It encodes CASSRNAGGGYEQYF.

The gene calls are TRBV18 and TRBJ1-2, with TRBD1 matching 7 bases. The germline V gene has CDR1 KGHSH and CDR2 LQKENI. V trimming: 5 bases; J trimming: 5 bases; junction bases outside the gene matches: 5. This CDR3 has 13 amino acids. The DNA for the CDR3 is TGTGCCAGCTCATGGGACAGCCAGTATGGCTACACCTTC. This translates into CASSWDSQYGYTF.

The rearrangement joins TRBV19 to TRBJ2-6; D perhaps matches TRBD2 (5 bases). This CDR3 region has 15 residues. Trimming shortened V by 1 base and J by 3 bases, and 7 bases separated the two germline ends. Per germline, CDR1 LNHDA and CDR2 SQIVND (reference sequence). CDR3 in DNA: TGTGCCAGTAGTATAGGAGGGAGTGGGGCCAACGTCCTGACTTTC. Encoded protein: CASSIGGSGANVLTF.

V usage is TRBV18 and J usage is TRBJ2-5; unclear D gene. This CDR3 contains 14 residues. Germline CDR1 KGHSH, CDR2 LQKENI. V was pared by 2 bases and J by 2 bases, with 9 bases between. CDR3 sequence: CASSPNESQETQYF. CDR3 nucleotides: TGTGCCAGCTCACCAAATGAGTCTCAAGAGACCCAGTACTTC.

The chain employs TRBV6-6 and TRBJ1-5; D is unresolved. V lost 0 bases and J 4 bases, leaving 4 bases between the germline ends. The germline CDR1 and CDR2 sequences are MNHNY and SVGAGI (reference sequence). This CDR3 region has 13 residues. As DNA, the CDR3 is TGTGCCAGCAGTTACTCCCAGAATCAGCCCCAGCATTTT. This gives the protein CASSYSQNQPQHF.